This entry features one T cell receptor beta chain sequence. Its specificity is unknown. CDR3 size: 13 residues. Germline V gives CDR1 SGHNT, CDR2 YYREEE (reference sequence). Trimming took 5 bases from V and 0 from J, leaving 7 bases between them. The data were taken from a study of T-cell memory formation after mild COVID-19. General observations from the study: Among contracting clones, CD4+ were mainly CM/EM and CD8+ enriched in EMRA.

TCR alpha and TCR beta cDNA libraries carrying sample barcodes and UMIs came from 5'RACE with constant-segment primers. Via MiXCR, TCRdb re-called the 5' RACE reads, giving one row per CDR3 protein. The top ten hold approximately 28% of the sample, which has fewer than 140,000 distinct CDR3 sequences, about a sixth seen once. V is TRBV5-4 and J is TRBJ2-3, with D unresolved. Specimen: PBMCs or a T cell subset sorted from them (not recorded which). This TCR derives from an adult woman who had mild COVID-19 (a few samples of this study predate the infection). Cell type and time point are not known. The CDR3 loop is CASRTDSTDTQYF. CDR3 DNA sequence: TGTGCCAGCAGAACGGACAGCACAGATACGCAGTATTTT.